In its sample, the clone carrying this TCR beta chain was seen a few times. These data originate in a study of control samples from healthy donors and cancer patients. TCRdb's copy holds only in-frame clones and misses some; the assay was immunoSEQ multiplex PCR. Of fewer than 100,000 clones listed, roughly four fifths are singletons. The germline gives CDR1 SGHRS, CDR2 YFSETQ. This CDR3 region has 14 residues. The V end lost 3 bases, the J end lost 3 bases, and 11 bases lay between the germline ends. What was sequenced was blood. The chain has TRBV5-1 and TRBJ2-3; D is uncertain. This receptor was identified in an older woman in good health. The CDR3 coding sequence is TGCGCCAGCAGCTCTGGGATAGGGACAGATACGCAGTATTTT. Protein: CASSSGIGTDTQYF.